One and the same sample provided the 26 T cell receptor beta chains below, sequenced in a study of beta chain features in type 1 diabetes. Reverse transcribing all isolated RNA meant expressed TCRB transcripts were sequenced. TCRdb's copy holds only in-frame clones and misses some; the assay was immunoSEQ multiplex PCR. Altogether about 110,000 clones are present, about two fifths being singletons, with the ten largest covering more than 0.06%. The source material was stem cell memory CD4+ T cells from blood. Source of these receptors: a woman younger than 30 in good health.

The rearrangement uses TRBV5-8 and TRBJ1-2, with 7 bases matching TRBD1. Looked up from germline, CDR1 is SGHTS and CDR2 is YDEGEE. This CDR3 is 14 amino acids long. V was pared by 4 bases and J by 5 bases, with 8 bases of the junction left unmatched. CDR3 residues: CASSGTTGSYGYTF. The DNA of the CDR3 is TGTGCCAGCAGCGGGACGACAGGGTCTTATGGCTACACCTTC. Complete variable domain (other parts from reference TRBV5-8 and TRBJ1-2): EAGVTQSPTHLIKTRGQQATLRCSPISGHTSVYWYQQALGLGLQFLLWYDEGEERNRGNFPPRFSGRQFPNYSSELNVNALELEDSALYLCASSGTTGSYGYTFGSGTRLTVV.

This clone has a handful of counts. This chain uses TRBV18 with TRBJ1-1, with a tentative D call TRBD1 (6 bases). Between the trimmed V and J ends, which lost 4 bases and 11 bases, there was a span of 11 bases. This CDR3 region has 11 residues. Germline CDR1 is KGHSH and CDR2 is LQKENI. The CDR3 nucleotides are TGTGCCAGCTCACGACAGGACAGCGCTTTCTTT. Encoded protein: CASSRQDSAFF.

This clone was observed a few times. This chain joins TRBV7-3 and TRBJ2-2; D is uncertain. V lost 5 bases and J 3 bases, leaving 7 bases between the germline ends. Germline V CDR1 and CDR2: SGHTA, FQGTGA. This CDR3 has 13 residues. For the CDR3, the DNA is TGTGCCAGCAGCAGCACGTACACCGGGGAGCTGTTTTTT. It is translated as CASSSTYTGELFF.

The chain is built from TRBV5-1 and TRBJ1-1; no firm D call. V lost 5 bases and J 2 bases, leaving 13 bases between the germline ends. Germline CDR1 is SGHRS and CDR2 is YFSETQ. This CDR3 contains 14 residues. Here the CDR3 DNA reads TGCGCCAGCAGATCCGGACTGGGAAACACTGAAGCTTTCTTT. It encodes CASRSGLGNTEAFF.

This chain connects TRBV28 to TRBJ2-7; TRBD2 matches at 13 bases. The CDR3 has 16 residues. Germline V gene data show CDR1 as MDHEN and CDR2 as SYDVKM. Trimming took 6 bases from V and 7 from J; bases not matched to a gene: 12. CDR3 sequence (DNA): TGTGCCAGCAGCCACAAACTAGCGGGAGGGCCGCAGGAGCAGTACTTC. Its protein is CASSHKLAGGPQEQYF.

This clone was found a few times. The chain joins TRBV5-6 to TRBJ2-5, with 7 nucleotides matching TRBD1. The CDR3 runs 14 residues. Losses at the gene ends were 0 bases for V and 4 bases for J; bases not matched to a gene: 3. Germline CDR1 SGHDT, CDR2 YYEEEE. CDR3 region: CASSLEGAGETQYF. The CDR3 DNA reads TGTGCCAGCAGCTTGGAGGGGGCGGGAGAGACCCAGTACTTC.

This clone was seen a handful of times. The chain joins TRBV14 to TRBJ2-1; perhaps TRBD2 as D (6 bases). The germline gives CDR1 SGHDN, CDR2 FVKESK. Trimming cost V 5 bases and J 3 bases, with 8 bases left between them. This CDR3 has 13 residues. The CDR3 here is CASSRLVYNEQFF. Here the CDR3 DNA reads TGTGCCAGCAGCAGACTAGTCTACAATGAGCAGTTCTTC.

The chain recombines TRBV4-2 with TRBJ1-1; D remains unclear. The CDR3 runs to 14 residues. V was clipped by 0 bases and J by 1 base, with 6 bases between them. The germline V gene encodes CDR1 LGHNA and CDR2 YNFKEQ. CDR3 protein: CASSQDRPNTEAFF. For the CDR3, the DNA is TGTGCCAGCAGCCAAGATCGTCCGAACACTGAAGCTTTCTTT.

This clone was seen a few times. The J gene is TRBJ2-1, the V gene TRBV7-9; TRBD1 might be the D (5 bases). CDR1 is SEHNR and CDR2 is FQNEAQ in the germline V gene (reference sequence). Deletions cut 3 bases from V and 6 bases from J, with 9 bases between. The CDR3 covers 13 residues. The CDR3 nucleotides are TGTGCCAGCAGCTTTAGTACAGGCAATGAGCAGTTCTTC. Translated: CASSFSTGNEQFF.

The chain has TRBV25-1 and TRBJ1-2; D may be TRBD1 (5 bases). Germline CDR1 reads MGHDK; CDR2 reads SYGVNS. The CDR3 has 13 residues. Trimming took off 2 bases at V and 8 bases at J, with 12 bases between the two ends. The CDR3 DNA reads TGTGCCAGCAGTGAAATGGCAGGGTACGGCTACACCTTC. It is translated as CASSEMAGYGYTF.

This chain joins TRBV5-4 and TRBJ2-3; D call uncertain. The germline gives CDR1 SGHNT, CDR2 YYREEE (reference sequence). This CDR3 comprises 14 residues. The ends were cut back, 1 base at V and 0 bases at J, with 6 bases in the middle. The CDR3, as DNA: TGTGCCAGCAGCTTGCTTGTTAGCACAGATACGCAGTATTTT. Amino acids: CASSLLVSTDTQYF.

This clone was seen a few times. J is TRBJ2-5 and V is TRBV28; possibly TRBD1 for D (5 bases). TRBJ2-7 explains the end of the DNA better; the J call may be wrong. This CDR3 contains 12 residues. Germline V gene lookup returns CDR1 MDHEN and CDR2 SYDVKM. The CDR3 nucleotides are TGTGCCAGCAGCTCCGACAGACCCGAGCAGTACTTC. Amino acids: CASSSDRPEQYF.

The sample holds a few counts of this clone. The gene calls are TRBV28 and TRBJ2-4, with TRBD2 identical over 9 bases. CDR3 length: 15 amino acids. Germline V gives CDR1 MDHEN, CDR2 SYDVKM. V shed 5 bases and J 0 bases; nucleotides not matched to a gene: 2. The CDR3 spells CASSPAGGAKNIQYF. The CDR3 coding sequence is TGTGCCAGCAGTCCAGCGGGAGGAGCCAAAAACATTCAGTACTTC.

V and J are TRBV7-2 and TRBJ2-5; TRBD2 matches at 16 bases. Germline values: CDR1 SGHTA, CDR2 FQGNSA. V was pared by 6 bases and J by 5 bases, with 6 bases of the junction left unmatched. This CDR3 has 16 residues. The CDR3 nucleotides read TGTGCCAGCAGGGGACTAGCGGGAGGGCCTCCCGAGACCCAGTACTTC. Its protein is CASRGLAGGPPETQYF.

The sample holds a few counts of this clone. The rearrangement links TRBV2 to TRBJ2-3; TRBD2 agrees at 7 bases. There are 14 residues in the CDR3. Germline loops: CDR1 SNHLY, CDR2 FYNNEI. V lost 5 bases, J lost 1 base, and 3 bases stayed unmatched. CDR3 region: CASSKTSRTDTQYF. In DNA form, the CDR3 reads TGTGCCAGCAGTAAGACTAGCCGCACAGATACGCAGTATTTT. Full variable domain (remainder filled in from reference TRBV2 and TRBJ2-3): EPEVTQTPSHQVTQMGQEVILRCVPISNHLYFYWYRQILGQKVEFLVSFYNNEISEKSEIFDDQFSVERPDGSNFTLKIRSTKLEDSAMYFCASSKTSRTDTQYFGPGTRLTVL.

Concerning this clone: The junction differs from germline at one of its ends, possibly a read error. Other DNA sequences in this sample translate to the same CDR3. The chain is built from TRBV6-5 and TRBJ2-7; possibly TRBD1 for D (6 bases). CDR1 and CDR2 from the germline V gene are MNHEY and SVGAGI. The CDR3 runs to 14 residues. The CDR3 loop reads CASSYSDSSYEQYF. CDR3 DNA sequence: TGTGCCAGCAGTTACTCGGACAGCTCCTACGAGCAATACTTC.

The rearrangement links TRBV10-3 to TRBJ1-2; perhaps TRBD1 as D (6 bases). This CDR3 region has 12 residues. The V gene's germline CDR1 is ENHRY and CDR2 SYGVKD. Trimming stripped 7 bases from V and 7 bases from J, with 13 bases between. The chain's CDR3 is CAINPGGSGYTF. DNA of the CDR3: TGTGCCATCAACCCGGGGGGCTCTGGCTACACCTTC.

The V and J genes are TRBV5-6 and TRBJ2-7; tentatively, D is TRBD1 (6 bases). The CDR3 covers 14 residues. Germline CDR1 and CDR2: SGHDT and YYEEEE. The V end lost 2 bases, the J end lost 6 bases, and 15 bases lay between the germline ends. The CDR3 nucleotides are TGTGCCAGCAGCTTACAGGGTCGTCTGGGCGAGCAGTACTTC. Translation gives CASSLQGRLGEQYF.

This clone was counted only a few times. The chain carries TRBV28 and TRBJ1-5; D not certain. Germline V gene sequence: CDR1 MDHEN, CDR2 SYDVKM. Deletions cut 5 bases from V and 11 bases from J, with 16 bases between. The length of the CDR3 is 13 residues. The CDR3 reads CASSPNSLIAQHF. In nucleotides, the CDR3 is TGTGCCAGCAGTCCTAATTCTCTTATAGCCCAGCATTTT. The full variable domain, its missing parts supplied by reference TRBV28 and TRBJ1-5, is DVKVTQSSRYLVKRTGEKVFLECVQDMDHENMFWYRQDPGLGLRLIYFSYDVKMKEKGDIPEGYSVSREKKERFSLILESASTNQTSMYLCASSPNSLIAQHFGDGTRLSIL.

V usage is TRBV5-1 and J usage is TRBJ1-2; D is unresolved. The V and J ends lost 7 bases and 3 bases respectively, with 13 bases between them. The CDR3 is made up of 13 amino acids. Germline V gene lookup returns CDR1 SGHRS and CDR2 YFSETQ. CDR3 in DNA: TGCGCCAGCCGCCGGGAGCGTCACTATGGCTACACCTTC. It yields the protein CASRRERHYGYTF.

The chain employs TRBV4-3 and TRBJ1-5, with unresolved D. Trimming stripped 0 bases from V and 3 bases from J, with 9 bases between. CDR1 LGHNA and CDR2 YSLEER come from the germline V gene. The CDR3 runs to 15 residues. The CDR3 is CASSQDVDFNQPQHF. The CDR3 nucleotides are TGCGCCAGCAGCCAAGATGTAGATTTCAATCAGCCCCAGCATTTT.

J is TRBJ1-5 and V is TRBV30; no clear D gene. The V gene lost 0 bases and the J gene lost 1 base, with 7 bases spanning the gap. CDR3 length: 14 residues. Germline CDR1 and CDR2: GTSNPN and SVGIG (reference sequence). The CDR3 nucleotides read TGTGCCTGGAGTGTAGGAGGGAGCAATCAGCCCCAGCATTTT. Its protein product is CAWSVGGSNQPQHF.

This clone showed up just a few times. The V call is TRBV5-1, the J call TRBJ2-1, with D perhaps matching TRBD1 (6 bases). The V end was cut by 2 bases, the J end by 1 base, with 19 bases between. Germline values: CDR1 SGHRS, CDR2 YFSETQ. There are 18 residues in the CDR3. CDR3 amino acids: CASSLIELQGWSYNEQFF. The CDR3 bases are TGCGCCAGCAGCTTAATCGAGCTGCAGGGGTGGTCCTACAATGAGCAGTTCTTC.

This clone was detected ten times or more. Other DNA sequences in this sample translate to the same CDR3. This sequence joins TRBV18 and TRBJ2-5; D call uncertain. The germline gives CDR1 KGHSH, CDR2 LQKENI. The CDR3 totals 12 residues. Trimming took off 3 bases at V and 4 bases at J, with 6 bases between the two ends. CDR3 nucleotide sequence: TGTGCCAGCTCACCGGTGCGAGAGACCCAGTACTTC. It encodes CASSPVRETQYF.

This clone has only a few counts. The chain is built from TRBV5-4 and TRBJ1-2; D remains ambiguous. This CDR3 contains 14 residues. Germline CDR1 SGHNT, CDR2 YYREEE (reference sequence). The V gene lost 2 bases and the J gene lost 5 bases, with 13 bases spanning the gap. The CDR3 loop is CASSLRISGYGYTF. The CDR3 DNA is TGTGCCAGCAGCTTACGAATTTCGGGTTATGGCTACACCTTC. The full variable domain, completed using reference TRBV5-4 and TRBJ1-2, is ETGVTQSPTHLIKTRGQQVTLRCSSQSGHNTVSWYQQALGQGPQFIFQYYREEENGRGNFPPRFSGLQFPNYSSELNVNALELDDSALYLCASSLRISGYGYTFGSGTRLTVV.

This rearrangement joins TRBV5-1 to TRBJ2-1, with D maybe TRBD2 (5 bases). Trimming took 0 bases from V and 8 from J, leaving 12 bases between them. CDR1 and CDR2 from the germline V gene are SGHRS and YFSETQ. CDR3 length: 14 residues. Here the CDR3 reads CASSLGGKEDEQFF. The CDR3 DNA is TGCGCCAGCAGCTTGGGGGGAAAGGAGGATGAGCAGTTCTTC.